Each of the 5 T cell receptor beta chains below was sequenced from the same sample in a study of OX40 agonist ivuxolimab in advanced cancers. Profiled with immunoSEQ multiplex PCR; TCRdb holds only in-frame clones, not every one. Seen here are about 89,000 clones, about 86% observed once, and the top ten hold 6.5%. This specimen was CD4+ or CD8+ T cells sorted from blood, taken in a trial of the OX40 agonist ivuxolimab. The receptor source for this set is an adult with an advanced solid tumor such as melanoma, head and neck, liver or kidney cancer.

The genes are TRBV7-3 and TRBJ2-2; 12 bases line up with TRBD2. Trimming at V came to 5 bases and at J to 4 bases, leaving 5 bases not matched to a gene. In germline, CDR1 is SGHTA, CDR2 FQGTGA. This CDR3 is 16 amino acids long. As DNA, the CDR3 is TGTGCCAGCAGCGCGACTAGCGGGAGTGTCACCGGGGAGCTGTTTTTT. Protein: CASSATSGSVTGELFF.

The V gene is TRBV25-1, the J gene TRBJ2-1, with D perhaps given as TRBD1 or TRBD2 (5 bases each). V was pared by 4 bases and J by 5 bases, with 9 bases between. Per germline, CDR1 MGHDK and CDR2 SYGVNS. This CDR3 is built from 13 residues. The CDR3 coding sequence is TGTGCCAGCAGTGGGGGGAGAAACAATGAGCAGTTCTTC. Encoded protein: CASSGGRNNEQFF.

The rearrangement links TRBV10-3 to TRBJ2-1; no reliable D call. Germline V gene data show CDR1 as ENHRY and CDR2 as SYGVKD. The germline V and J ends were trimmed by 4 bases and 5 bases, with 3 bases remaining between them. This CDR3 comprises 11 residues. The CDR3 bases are TGTGCCATCAGTGCTCACAATGAGCAGTTCTTC. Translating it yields CAISAHNEQFF.

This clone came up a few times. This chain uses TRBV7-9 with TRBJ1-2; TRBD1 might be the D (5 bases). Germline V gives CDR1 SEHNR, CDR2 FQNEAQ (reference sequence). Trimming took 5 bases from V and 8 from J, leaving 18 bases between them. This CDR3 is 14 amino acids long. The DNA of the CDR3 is TGTGCCAGCAGCCCGTCTAGGGACCCGGGGGGCTACACCTTC. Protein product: CASSPSRDPGGYTF. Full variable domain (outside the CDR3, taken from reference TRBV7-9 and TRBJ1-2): DTGVSQNPRHKITKRGQNVTFRCDPISEHNRLYWYRQTLGQGPEFLTYFQNEAQLEKSRLLSDRFSAERPKGSFSTLEIQRTEQGDSAMYLCASSPSRDPGGYTFGSGTRLTVV.

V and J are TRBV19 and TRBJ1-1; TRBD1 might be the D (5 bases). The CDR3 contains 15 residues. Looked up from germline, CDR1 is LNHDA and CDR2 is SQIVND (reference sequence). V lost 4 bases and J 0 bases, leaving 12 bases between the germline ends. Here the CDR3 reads CASSRDGTMNTEAFF. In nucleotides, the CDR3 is TGTGCCAGTAGTAGGGACGGTACCATGAACACTGAAGCTTTCTTT.